This T cell receptor (beta chain) was recorded in a study of beta chain features in type 1 diabetes. Findings and caveats of the study: TCRB CDR3 length was moderately but significantly reduced in all four CD4+ subsets of Type 1 diabetes patients.

The investigators reverse transcribed all of the isolated RNA, so they sequenced expressed TCRB transcripts. For naive, central memory and regulatory T cell samples, reads averaged roughly 3.7 million. Measured with immunoSEQ multiplex PCR; TCRdb has only the in-frame clones, and not every one. Of 300,000 to 350,000 clones listed, roughly 9% are singletons. The CDR3 runs to 12 residues. V lost 5 bases, J lost 1 base, and 6 bases lay in between. CDR1 is SGHDN and CDR2 is FVKESK in the germline V gene. This clone was detected ten times or more. The antigen remains unidentified. The TCR comes from a young man with type 1 diabetes. The specimen sequenced was central memory CD4+ T cells from blood. The chain joins TRBV14 to TRBJ2-7; D remains ambiguous. The CDR3 loop is CASSGVSYEQYF. CDR3 coding DNA: TGTGCCAGCAGCGGCGTTTCCTACGAGCAGTACTTC.